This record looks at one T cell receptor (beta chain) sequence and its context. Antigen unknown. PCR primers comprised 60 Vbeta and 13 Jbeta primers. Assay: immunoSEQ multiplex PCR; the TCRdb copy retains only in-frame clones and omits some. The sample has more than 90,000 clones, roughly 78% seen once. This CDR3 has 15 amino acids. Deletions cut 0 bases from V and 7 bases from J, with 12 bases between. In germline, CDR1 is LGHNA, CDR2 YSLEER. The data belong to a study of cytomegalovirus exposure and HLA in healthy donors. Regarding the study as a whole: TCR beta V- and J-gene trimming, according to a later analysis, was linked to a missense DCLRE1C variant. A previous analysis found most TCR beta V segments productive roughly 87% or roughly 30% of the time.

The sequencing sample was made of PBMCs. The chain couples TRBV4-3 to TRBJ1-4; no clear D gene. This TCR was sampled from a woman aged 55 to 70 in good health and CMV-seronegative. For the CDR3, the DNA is TGCGCCAGCAGCCAAGACACCTTAAGCCCTGAAAAACTGTTTTTT. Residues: CASSQDTLSPEKLFF.